What follows is one T cell receptor (beta chain) and its context. The data derive from a study of blood T cell repertoires in COVID-19. Overall study: Both acute and convalescent COVID-19 samples were obtained from the United States, Italy and Spain. From T cells, B-cell-depleted T cells, or PBMCs came the material, which was cDNA or gDNA.

Enrolled during active infection, Seattle patients were then followed longitudinally. Original processing methods: Amplifying reference gene primers gave estimates of nucleated cell counts. Sequenced by immunoSEQ multiplex PCR; TCRdb stores in-frame clones only, minus some. That table is the source of V, J and clone size, and D and trimming were worked out from the DNA. The sample records under 400,000 clones, more than 70% being singletons. With V trimmed by 2 bases and J by 10 bases, 9 bases remained unmatched. Per germline, CDR1 MNHNY and CDR2 SVGAGI (reference sequence). The CDR3 contains 14 residues.

Material: peripheral blood. This TCR was sampled from a woman aged 25 to 39 with COVID-19, enrolled during active disease. The rearrangement links TRBV6-6 to TRBJ1-2; 8 nucleotides agree with TRBD1. The CDR3 region is CASSYVGQGVDYTF. CDR3 bases: TGTGCCAGCAGTTACGTAGGACAGGGTGTGGACTACACCTTC.